The rows below give T cell receptor beta chains drawn from one sample of a study of blood T cells in healthy people across ages. TCRdb used MiXCR to reprocess the 5' RACE reads, holding one entry per CDR3 protein. The repertoire has more than 650,000 distinct CDR3 sequences, 20% to 25% of them found once; the top ten carry around 22%. The sequenced sample was blood. These receptors were taken from a man between 65 and 85 years old in good health. Both conserved end residues are part of each CDR3.

>14|TRBV6-1|TRBJ2-4
CASSRGLAENIQYF
>13|TRBV6-5|TRBJ1-2
CASRKGAQNGYTF
>15|TRBV5-1|TRBJ2-3
CASSTGPDVPGTQYF
>12|TRBV27|TRBJ2-5
CASSRPGGTQYF
>15|TRBV10-3|TRBJ2-7
CAISERPGHLYEQYF
>15|TRBV5-6|TRBJ2-1
CASSGESRFYNEQFF
>14|TRBV18|TRBJ2-2
CASSPPLATGELFF
>15|TRBV7-2|TRBJ2-5
CASSFGPGGRETQYF
>15|TRBV7-2|TRBJ1-4
CASSLNRATNEKLFF
>12|TRBV7-2|TRBJ2-7
CASSTGTYEQYF
>16|TRBV18|TRBJ1-2
CASSPGADRGRLGYTF
>14|TRBV12-5|TRBJ1-2
CASGFRDINYGYTF
>14|TRBV5-1|.
CASSWRDSSYEQYF
>13|TRBV19|TRBJ1-2
CASQGQGRYGYTF
>15|TRBV12-3/TRBV12-4|TRBJ2-7
CASSSQGTVSYEQYF
>16|TRBV5-1|TRBJ2-2
CASINIAGADTGELFF
>14|TRBV5-1|TRBJ1-6
CASRSGTDSSPLHF
>13|TRBV28|.
CASLSGPYNEQFF
>16|TRBV10-2|TRBJ2-1
CASRHTASHSYNEQFF
>14|TRBV5-1|TRBJ2-7
CASSTGGTDYEQYF
>13|TRBV6-5|TRBJ2-7
CASERQGRHEQYF
>12|TRBV12-3/TRBV12-4|TRBJ1-5
CASRRENQPQHF
>14|TRBV6-4|TRBJ1-5
CASSDSPGYQPQHF
>13|TRBV7-2|TRBJ2-4
CASSSRLDDIQYF
>13|TRBV6-2/TRBV6-3|TRBJ1-1
CASSRPTGPEAFF
>16|TRBV4-2|TRBJ1-3
CASSQSRRRSGNTIYF
>14|TRBV20-1|TRBJ2-5
CSAPPRVSRETQYF
>15|TRBV6-6|TRBJ1-5
CASTVTGGDNQPQHF
>11|TRBV6-6|TRBJ2-3
CASTDADTQYF
>18|TRBV20-1|TRBJ2-3
CSARDNAGLAGPTDTQYF
>13|TRBV27|.
CASSPAGTYEQYF
>12|TRBV18|TRBJ2-3
CASSPQKDTQYF
>15|TRBV2|TRBJ1-5
CASRRTGTSNQPQHF
>13|TRBV11-3|TRBJ1-2
CASSSQGLLGYTF
>16|TRBV7-8|TRBJ2-1
CASRPFSGTGGGEQFF
>15|TRBV3-1|TRBJ1-2
CASSARGFRNPGYTF
>15|TRBV10-3|TRBJ2-6
CAISDTSAGANVLTF
>13|TRBV7-2|TRBJ1-1
CASSLAVGTEAFF
>19|TRBV5-1|TRBJ2-4
CASSSGTSGGAHAKNIQYF
>14|TRBV29-1|TRBJ2-3
CSAADRDYTDTQYF
>16|TRBV7-2|TRBJ2-5
CASSRRSGTSKETQYF
>12|TRBV6-6|.
CASSLQQGEQYF
>14|TRBV29-1|TRBJ2-1
CSVEGGVRASEQFF